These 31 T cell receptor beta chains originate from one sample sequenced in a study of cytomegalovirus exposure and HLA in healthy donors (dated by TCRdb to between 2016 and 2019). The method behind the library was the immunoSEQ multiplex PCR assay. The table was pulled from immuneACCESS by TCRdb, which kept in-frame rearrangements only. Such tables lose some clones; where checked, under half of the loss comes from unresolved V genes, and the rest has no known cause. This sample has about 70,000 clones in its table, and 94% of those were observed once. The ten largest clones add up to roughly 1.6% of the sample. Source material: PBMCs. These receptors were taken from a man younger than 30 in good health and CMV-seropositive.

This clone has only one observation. The CDR3 DNA reads as TGTGCCAGCAGTTTTCAGGGGGCTACCTTCAGCGGGACCCAGTACTTC. It specifies CASSFQGATFSGTQYF. The rearrangement joins TRBV6-6 to TRBJ2-5, with 8 bases identical to TRBD1. Looked up from germline, CDR1 is MNHNY and CDR2 is SVGAGI (reference sequence). Losses at the gene ends were 4 bases for V and 7 bases for J; bases not matched to a gene: 14. The CDR3 has 16 amino acids.

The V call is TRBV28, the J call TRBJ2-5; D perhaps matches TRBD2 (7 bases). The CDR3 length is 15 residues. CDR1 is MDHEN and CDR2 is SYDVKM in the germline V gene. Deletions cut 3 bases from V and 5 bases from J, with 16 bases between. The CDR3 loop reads CASSFGAGAGETQYF. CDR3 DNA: TGTGCCAGCAGTTTCGGTGCGGGGGCCGGGGAGACCCAGTACTTC.

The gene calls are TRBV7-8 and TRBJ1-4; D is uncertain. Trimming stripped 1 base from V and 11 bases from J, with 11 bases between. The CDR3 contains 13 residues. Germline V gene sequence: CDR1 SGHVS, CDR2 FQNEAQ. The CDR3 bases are TGTGCCAGCAGCTTAGATCGCAGAGGGAAACTGTTTTTT. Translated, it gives CASSLDRRGKLFF.

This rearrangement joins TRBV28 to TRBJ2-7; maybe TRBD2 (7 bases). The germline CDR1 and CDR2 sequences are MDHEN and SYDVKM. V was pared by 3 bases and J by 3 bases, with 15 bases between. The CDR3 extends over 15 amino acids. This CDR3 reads CASSFLRGGYYEQYF. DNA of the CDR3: TGTGCCAGCAGTTTTTTGAGGGGGGGTTACTACGAGCAGTACTTC.

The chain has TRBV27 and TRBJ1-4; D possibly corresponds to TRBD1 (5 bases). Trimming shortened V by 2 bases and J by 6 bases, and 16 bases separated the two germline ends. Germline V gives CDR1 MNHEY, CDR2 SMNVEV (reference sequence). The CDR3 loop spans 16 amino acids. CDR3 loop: CASSLRSPQEDEKLFF. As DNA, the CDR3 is TGTGCCAGCAGTTTAAGATCTCCACAGGAAGATGAAAAACTGTTTTTT.

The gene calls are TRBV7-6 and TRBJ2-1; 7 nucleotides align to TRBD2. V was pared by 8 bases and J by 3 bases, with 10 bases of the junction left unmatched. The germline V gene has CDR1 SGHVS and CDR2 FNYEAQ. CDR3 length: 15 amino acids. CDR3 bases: TGTGCCAGCGCACTTACGGCTAGCGGCTACAATGAGCAGTTCTTC. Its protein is CASALTASGYNEQFF.

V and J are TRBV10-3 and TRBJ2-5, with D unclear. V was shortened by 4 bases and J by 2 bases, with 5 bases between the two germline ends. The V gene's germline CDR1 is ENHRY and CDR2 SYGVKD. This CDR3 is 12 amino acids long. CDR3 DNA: TGTGCCATCAGTGTTCCACAAGAGACCCAGTACTTC. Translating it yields CAISVPQETQYF.

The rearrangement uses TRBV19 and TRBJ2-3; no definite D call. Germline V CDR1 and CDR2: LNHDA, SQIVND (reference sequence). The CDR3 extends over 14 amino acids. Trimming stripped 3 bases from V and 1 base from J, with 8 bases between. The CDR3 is CASSITRGTDTQYF. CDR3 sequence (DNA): TGTGCCAGTAGTATCACTCGGGGCACAGATACGCAGTATTTT. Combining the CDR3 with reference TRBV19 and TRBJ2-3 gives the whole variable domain DGGITQSPKYLFRKEGQNVTLSCEQNLNHDAMYWYRQDPGQGLRLIYYSQIVNDFQKGDIAEGYSVSREKKESFPLTVTSAQKNPTAFYLCASSITRGTDTQYFGPGTRLTVL.

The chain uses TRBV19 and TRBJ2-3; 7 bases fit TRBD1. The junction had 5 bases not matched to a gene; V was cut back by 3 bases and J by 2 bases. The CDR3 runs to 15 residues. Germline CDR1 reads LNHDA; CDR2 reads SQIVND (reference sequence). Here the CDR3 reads CASSIWGQPTDTQYF. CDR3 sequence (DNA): TGTGCCAGTAGTATCTGGGGACAGCCCACAGATACGCAGTATTTT.

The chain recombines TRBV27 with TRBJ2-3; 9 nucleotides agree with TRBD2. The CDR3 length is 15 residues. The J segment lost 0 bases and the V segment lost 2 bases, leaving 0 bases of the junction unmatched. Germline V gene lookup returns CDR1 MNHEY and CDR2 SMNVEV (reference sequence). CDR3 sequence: CASSLGLASTDTQYF. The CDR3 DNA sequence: TGTGCCAGCAGTTTAGGACTAGCGAGCACAGATACGCAGTATTTT.

This CDR3 reads CASSITGEGNQPQHF. CDR3 in DNA: TGTGCCAGTAGTATTACAGGGGAGGGCAATCAGCCCCAGCATTTT. The J gene is TRBJ1-5, the V gene TRBV19; TRBD1 matches 7 bases. After removal of 3 bases from V and 2 bases from J, the junction contained 4 bases not matched to a gene. The CDR3 is made up of 15 amino acids. Germline values: CDR1 LNHDA, CDR2 SQIVND (reference sequence). Based on the CDR3 plus reference TRBV19 and TRBJ1-5, the full variable domain is DGGITQSPKYLFRKEGQNVTLSCEQNLNHDAMYWYRQDPGQGLRLIYYSQIVNDFQKGDIAEGYSVSREKKESFPLTVTSAQKNPTAFYLCASSITGEGNQPQHFGDGTRLSIL.

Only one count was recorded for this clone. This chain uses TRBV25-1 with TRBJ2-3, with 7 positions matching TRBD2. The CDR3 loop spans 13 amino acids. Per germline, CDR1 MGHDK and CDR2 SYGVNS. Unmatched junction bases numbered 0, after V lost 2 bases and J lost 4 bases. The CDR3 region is CASSEAGADTQYF. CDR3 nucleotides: TGTGCCAGCAGTGAAGCGGGGGCAGATACGCAGTATTTT. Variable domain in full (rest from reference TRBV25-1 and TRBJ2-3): EADIYQTPRYLVIGTGKKITLECSQTMGHDKMYWYQQDPGMELHLIHYSYGVNSTEKGDLSSESTVSRIRTEHFPLTLESARPSHTSQYLCASSEAGADTQYFGPGTRLTVL.

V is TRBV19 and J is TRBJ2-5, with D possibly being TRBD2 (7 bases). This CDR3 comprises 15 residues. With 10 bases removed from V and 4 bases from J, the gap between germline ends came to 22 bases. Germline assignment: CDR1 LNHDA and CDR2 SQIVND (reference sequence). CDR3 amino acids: CATREGGAGAETQYF. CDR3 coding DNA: TGTGCCACTAGAGAGGGAGGGGCGGGGGCAGAGACCCAGTACTTC. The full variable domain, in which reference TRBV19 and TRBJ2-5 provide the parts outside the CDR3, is DGGITQSPKYLFRKEGQNVTLSCEQNLNHDAMYWYRQDPGQGLRLIYYSQIVNDFQKGDIAEGYSVSREKKESFPLTVTSAQKNPTAFYLCATREGGAGAETQYFGPGTRLLVL.

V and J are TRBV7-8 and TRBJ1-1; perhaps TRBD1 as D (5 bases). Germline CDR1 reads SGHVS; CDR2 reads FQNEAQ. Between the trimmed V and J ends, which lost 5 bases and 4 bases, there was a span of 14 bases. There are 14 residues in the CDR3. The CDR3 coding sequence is TGTGCCAGCAGCCCGACAGTGGCAGTCACTGAAGCTTTCTTT. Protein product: CASSPTVAVTEAFF.

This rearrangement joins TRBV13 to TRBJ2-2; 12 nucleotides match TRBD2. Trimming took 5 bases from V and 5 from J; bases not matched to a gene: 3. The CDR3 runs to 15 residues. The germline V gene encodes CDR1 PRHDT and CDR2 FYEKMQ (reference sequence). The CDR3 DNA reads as TGTGCCAGCAGCCCAGGGACTAGCGGGACCGGGGAGCTGTTTTTT. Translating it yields CASSPGTSGTGELFF.

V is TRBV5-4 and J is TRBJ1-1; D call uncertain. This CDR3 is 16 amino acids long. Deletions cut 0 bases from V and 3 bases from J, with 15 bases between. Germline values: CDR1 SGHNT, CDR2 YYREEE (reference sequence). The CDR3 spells CASSLGARERDTEAFF. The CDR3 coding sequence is TGTGCCAGCAGCTTGGGGGCTCGGGAAAGGGACACTGAAGCTTTCTTT.

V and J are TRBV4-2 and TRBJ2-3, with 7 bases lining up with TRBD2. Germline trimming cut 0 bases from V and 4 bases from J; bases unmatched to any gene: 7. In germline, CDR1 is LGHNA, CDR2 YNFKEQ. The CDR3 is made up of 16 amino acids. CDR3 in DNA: TGTGCCAGCAGCCAAGATTGGGGGGGAGGGGCAGATACGCAGTATTTT. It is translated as CASSQDWGGGADTQYF.

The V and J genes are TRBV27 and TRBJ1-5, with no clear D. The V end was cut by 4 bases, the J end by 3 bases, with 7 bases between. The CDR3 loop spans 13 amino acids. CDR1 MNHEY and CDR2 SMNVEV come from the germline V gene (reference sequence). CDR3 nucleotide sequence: TGTGCCAGCAGTTCACAGTACAATCAGCCCCAGCATTTT. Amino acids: CASSSQYNQPQHF.

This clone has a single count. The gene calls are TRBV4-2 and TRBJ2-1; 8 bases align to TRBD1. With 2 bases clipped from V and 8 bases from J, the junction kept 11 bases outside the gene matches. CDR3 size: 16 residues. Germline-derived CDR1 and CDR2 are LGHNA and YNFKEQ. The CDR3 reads CASSQNIDRGADEQFF. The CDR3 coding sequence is TGTGCCAGCAGCCAAAACATTGACAGGGGAGCGGATGAGCAGTTCTTC.

The CDR3 sequence: CASPPTGGHTEAFF. The CDR3, as DNA: TGTGCCAGCCCTCCCACAGGGGGCCACACTGAAGCTTTCTTT. The chain carries TRBV28 and TRBJ1-1; TRBD1 agrees at 9 bases. The CDR3 contains 14 residues. Germline CDR1 reads MDHEN; CDR2 reads SYDVKM. Trimming removed 8 bases from V and 3 bases from J; junction bases left unmatched: 7.

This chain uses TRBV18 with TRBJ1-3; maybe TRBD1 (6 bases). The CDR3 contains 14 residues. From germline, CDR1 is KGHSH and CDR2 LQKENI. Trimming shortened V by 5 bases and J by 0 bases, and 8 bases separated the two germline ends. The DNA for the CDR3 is TGTGCCAGCTCATCGGACAGCTCTGGAAACACCATATATTTT. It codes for CASSSDSSGNTIYF.

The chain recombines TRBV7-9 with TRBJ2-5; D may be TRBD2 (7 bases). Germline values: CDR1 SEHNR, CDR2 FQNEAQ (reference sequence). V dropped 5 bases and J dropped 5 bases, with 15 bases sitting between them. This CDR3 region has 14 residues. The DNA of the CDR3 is TGTGCCAGCAGCCCCGCGGGGGCGGGGGAGACCCAGTACTTC. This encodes CASSPAGAGETQYF.

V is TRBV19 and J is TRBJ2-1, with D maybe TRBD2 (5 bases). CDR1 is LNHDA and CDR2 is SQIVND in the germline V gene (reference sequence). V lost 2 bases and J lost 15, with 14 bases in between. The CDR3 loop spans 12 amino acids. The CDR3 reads CASSISTRGPFF. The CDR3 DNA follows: TGTGCCAGTAGTATATCAACCCGAGGGCCGTTCTTC.

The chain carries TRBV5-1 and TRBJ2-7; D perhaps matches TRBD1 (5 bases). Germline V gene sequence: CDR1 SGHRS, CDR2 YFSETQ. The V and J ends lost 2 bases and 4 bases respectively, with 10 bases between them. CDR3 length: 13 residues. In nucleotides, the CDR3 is TGCGCCAGCAGCTTAGGACATATGTACGAGCAGTACTTC. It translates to CASSLGHMYEQYF.

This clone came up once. The CDR3, as DNA: TGTGCCAGTAAAGGGGGGACAGATGCCGGGGAGCTGTTTTTT. Residues: CASKGGTDAGELFF. This chain connects TRBV19 to TRBJ2-2, with D tentatively TRBD1 (7 bases). CDR3 size: 14 residues. Deletions cut 7 bases from V and 6 bases from J, with 15 bases between. Germline V gene lookup returns CDR1 LNHDA and CDR2 SQIVND (reference sequence).

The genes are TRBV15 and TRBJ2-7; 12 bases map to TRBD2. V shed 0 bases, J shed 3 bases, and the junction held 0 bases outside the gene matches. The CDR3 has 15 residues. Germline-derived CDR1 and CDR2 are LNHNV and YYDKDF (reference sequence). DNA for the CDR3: TGTGCCACCAGCAGAGAGACTAGCGGGAGCTACGAGCAGTACTTC. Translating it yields CATSRETSGSYEQYF.

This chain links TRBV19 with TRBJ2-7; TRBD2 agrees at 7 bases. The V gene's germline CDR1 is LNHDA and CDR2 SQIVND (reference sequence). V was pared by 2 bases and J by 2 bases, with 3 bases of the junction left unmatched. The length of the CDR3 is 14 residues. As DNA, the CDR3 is TGTGCCAGTAGTATACAGGGAGGGACCTACGAGCAGTACTTC. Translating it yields CASSIQGGTYEQYF.

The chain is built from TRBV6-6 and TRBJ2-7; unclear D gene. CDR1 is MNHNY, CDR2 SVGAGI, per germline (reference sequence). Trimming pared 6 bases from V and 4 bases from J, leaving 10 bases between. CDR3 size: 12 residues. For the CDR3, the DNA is TGTGCCAGCAGCCTGACACAGTACGAGCAGTACTTC. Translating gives CASSLTQYEQYF.

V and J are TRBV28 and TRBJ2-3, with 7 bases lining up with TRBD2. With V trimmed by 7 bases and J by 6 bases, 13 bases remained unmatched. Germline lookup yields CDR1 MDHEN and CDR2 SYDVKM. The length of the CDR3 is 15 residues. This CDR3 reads CASTSAGSLKDTQYF. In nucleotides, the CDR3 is TGTGCCAGCACCTCAGCGGGATCCCTGAAGGATACGCAGTATTTT.

The CDR3 region has the DNA TGTGCCAGCAGTTACTCGAAGGCGGGGCTTGGCTACACCTTC. Its translation: CASSYSKAGLGYTF. The rearrangement uses TRBV6-6 and TRBJ1-2; D perhaps matches TRBD1 (5 bases). There are 14 residues in the CDR3. CDR1 and CDR2 (germline): MNHNY, SVGAGI (reference sequence). V dropped 0 bases and J dropped 7 bases, with 12 bases sitting between them.

The CDR3 DNA reads TGTGCCAGCAGTTACTCTTACGGGAGGGCCGGAGAGACCCAGTACTTC. This codes for CASSYSYGRAGETQYF. The chain has TRBV6-5 and TRBJ2-5, with TRBD2 matching over 8 bases. Germline V gene sequence: CDR1 MNHEY, CDR2 SVGAGI. The CDR3 contains 16 residues. Unmatched junction bases numbered 7, after V lost 0 bases and J lost 4 bases.